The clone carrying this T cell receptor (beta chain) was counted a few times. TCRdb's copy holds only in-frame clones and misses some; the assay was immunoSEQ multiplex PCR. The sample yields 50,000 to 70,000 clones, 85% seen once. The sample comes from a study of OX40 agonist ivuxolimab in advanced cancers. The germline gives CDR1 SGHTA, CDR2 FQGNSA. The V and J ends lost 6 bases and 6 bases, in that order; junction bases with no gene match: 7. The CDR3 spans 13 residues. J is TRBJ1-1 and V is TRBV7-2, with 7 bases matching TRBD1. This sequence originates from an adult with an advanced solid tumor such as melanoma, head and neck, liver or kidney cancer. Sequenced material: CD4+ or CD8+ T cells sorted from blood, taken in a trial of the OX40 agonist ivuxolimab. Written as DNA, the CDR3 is TGTGCCAGCAGGACAGGGTATGTGTCTGAAGCTTTCTTT. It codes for CASRTGYVSEAFF.